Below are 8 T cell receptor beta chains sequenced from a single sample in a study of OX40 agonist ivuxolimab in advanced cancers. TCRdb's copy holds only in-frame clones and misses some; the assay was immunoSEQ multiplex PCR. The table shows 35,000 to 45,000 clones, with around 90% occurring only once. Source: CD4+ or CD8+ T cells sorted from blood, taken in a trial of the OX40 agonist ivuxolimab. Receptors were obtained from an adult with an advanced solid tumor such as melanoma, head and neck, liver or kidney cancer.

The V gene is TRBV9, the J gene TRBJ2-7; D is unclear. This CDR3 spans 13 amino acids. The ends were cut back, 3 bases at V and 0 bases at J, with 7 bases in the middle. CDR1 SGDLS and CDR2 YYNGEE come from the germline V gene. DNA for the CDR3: TGTGCCAGCAGCGCCCCGAGCTCCTACGAGCAGTACTTC. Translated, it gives CASSAPSSYEQYF.

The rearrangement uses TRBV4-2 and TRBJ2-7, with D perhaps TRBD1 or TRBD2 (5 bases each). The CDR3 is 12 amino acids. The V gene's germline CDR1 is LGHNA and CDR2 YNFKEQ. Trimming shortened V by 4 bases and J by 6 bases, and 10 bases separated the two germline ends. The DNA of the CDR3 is TGTGCCAGCAGCCCAGGGACCCTCGAGCAGTACTTC. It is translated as CASSPGTLEQYF.

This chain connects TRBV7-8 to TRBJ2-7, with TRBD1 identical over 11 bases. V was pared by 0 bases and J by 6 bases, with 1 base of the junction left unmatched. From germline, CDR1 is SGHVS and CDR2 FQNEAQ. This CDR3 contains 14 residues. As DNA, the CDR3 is TGTGCCAGCAGCTTAGCGGGACAGGGGGTCGAGCAGTACTTC. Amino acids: CASSLAGQGVEQYF.

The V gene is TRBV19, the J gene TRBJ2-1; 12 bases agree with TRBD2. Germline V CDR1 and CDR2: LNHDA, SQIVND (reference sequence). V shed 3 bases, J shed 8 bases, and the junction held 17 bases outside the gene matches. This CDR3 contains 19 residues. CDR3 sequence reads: CASSIVTWSSGRVLHEQFF. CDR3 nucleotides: TGTGCCAGTAGTATTGTTACGTGGTCTAGCGGGAGGGTTTTGCATGAGCAGTTCTTC.

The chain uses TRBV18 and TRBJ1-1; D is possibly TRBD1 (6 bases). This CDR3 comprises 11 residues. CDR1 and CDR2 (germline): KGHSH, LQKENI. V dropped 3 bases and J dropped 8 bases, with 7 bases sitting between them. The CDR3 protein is CASSPDREAFF. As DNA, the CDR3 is TGTGCCAGCTCACCCGACAGGGAAGCTTTCTTT.

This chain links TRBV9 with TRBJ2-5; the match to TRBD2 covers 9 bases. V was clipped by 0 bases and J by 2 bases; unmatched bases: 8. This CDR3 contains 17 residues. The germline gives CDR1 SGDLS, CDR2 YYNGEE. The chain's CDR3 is CASSVAGVGLAQETQYF. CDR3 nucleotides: TGTGCCAGCAGCGTAGCGGGAGTTGGACTAGCGCAAGAGACCCAGTACTTC.

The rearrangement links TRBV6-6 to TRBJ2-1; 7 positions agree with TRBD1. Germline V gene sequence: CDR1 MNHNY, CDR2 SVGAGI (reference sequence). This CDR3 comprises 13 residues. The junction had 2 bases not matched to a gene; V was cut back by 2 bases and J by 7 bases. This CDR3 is CASSYDRENEQFF. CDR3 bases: TGTGCCAGCAGTTACGACAGGGAAAATGAGCAGTTCTTC.

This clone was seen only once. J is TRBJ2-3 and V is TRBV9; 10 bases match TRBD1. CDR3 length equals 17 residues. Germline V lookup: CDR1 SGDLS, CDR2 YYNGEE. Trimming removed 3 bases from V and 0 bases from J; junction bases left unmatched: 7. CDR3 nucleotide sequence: TGTGCCAGCAGCGCACGGACAGGGGGGACCAGCACAGATACGCAGTATTTT. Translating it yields CASSARTGGTSTDTQYF.